The next 2 T cell receptor beta chains were all read from a single sample in a study of blood T cell repertoires in COVID-19. The method was immunoSEQ multiplex PCR; TCRdb's version includes in-frame clones alone and lacks a portion of them. Of around 40,000 clones listed, about 90% are singletons. The sample was peripheral blood. These receptors were taken from a woman under 40 in a cohort sampled during active COVID-19.

The chain joins TRBV30 to TRBJ2-1; TRBD2 aligns across 10 bases. The length of the CDR3 is 15 residues. The ends lost 0 bases at V and 6 bases at J; junction bases unmatched: 5. CDR1 is GTSNPN and CDR2 is SVGIG in the germline V gene (reference sequence). Here the CDR3 reads CAWSVLAGVGNEQFF. Here the CDR3 DNA reads TGTGCCTGGAGTGTCCTAGCGGGAGTTGGCAATGAGCAGTTCTTC.

V is TRBV7-9 and J is TRBJ2-5; 7 positions agree with TRBD2. Germline V lookup: CDR1 SEHNR, CDR2 FQNEAQ (reference sequence). This CDR3 has 13 amino acids. Trimming took 4 bases from V and 6 from J; bases not matched to a gene: 5. The CDR3, as DNA: TGTGCCAGCAGCTCGGGACTACTACAGACCCAGTACTTC. Its protein product is CASSSGLLQTQYF.